This TCR beta chain was sequenced during a study of cytomegalovirus exposure and HLA in healthy donors (dated by TCRdb to 2017 to 2019). Some background on the complete study: The 500 to 700 repertoires of the first cohort and the 95 to 150 validation repertoires were produced on the same platform, according to a later analysis. A separate validation cohort of over 95 different subjects was used in addition to the roughly 700-subject first cohort. To predict cytomegalovirus infection status, the study brought together high-throughput TCR immunosequencing, statistical association of individual TCRs with disease status, and machine learning. The study aimed to test whether signatures of past pathogen exposure could be identified by cataloging public T cell receptors.

The germline V gene (reference sequence) gives CDR1 as LNHNV and CDR2 as YYDKDF. The CDR3 measures 17 amino acids from cysteine to phenylalanine. The kept DNA is CDR3 alone, 51 bases in frame from the first base. Trimming removed 1 base from V and 2 bases from J; the gene matches leave 3 bases unexplained. Separate from the approximately 700-subject first cohort, the validation cohort of roughly 130 subjects was the group to which the donors belonged. Note on this clone: Its antigen remains undetermined. The record has no base qualities; no much larger clone is one base away.

Broader findings and caveats from the paper: Of the cluster scores, approximately 94% were above 0 in a later analysis, which found that TCRs clustered in the first cohort also tended to co-occur in the 110 or so validation repertoires. A few of the identified cytomegalovirus-associated TCR beta chains were confirmed in vitro to be specific for cytomegalovirus antigens. A later analysis had no HLA typing for the validation cohort, so co-occurrence there was scored across all 130 or so repertoires. Most TCR sequences were observed very rarely across donors, whereas some public TCRs were present in many individuals. The study listed 164 TCR beta chains as associated with cytomegalovirus. The classifier was reported to diagnose cytomegalovirus status with high specificity and sensitivity in both the original cohort and the validation cohort. It was suggested by the authors that the approach could potentially be generalized to other disease states and immunological phenotypes.

The library was prepared using the immunoSEQ multiplex PCR assay. As for the authors' bioinformatics: A statistical classification framework was built to diagnose cytomegalovirus status from the catalog of TCR beta chain sequences. Imported from immuneACCESS, the table was reduced by TCRdb to in-frame sequences with V and J called. These copies leave out some clones; in studies compared against another copy, an unresolved V gene accounts for under half, and the cause of the remainder is not known. The DNA gave D and trimming, while V, J and clone size come from that table. This sample is represented by approximately 200,000 clones; roughly 84% of them were singletons. The top ten clonotypes cover around 15% of the sample.

Specimen: PBMCs. The rearranged chain carries TRBV15 and TRBJ2-6; the junction holds 9 bases that match TRBD2. This receptor was obtained from a woman in her 30s in good health and CMV-seropositive. The DNA sequence is TGTGCCACCAGCAGAGTAGCGGGAGTGACTGGGGCCAACGTCCTGACTTTC. This gives the protein CATSRVAGVTGANVLTF.